This passage covers 29 T cell receptor beta chains from one sample sequenced in a study of blood T cell repertoires in COVID-19. This table comes from immunoSEQ multiplex PCR, and its TCRdb copy is limited to in-frame clones, with some not included. This sample has 290,000 or so clones; around 86% occur once, and the top ten carry around 2.4%. The sequenced sample was PBMCs or T cells enriched from blood (not recorded which). The receptors derive from a woman aged 18-35 years who had recovered from COVID-19.

The chain employs TRBV7-2 and TRBJ2-3; 8 bases fit TRBD1. Germline V CDR1 and CDR2: SGHTA, FQGNSA. This CDR3 is 17 amino acids long. The V segment lost 5 bases and the J segment 1 base; nucleotides outside the gene matches: 11. CDR3 bases: TGTGCCAGCAGCCCCCAGACAGGGGAGACAGGCACAGATACGCAGTATTTT. The encoded protein is CASSPQTGETGTDTQYF.

The chain uses TRBV28 and TRBJ2-1; maybe TRBD1 (6 bases). V lost 6 bases to trimming and J lost 3 bases, with 15 bases between them. CDR1 is MDHEN and CDR2 is SYDVKM in the germline V gene. This CDR3 is 15 amino acids long. The CDR3 DNA sequence: TGTGCCAGCAGGGGGGTACAGGGAAACTACAATGAGCAGTTCTTC. This gives the protein CASRGVQGNYNEQFF.

This rearrangement joins TRBV7-6 to TRBJ2-2; possibly TRBD2 for D (6 bases). Germline CDR1 is SGHVS and CDR2 is FNYEAQ. The CDR3 has 16 residues. V shed 1 base and J shed 3 bases, with 12 bases lying between them. The CDR3 nucleotides are TGTGCCAGCAGCTTAGTGGGCAGGGAGGACACCGGGGAGCTGTTTTTT. This sequence encodes CASSLVGREDTGELFF.

The chain couples TRBV20-1 to TRBJ1-6; D remains unclear. The V end was cut by 3 bases, the J end by 12 bases, with 12 bases between. CDR1 and CDR2 (germline): DFQATT, SNEGSKA (reference sequence). This CDR3 spans 12 amino acids. For the CDR3, the DNA is TGCAGTGCTAGTGGCCTTACTGGACCCCTCCACTTT. Its protein is CSASGLTGPLHF.

V usage is TRBV5-6 and J usage is TRBJ2-1; D possibly corresponds to TRBD1 (5 bases). V dropped 4 bases and J dropped 11 bases, with 16 bases sitting between them. This CDR3 has 13 residues. Germline V gene sequence: CDR1 SGHDT, CDR2 YYEEEE. In DNA form, the CDR3 reads TGTGCCAGCAGCCCCACGGACATTTTGAAGCAGTTCTTC. Amino acid sequence: CASSPTDILKQFF.

This clone was observed a handful of times. This chain connects TRBV6-6 to TRBJ1-4; D perhaps matches TRBD1 (5 bases). This CDR3 is 14 amino acids long. Trimming pared 6 bases from V and 5 bases from J, leaving 13 bases between. CDR1 MNHNY and CDR2 SVGAGI come from the germline V gene (reference sequence). CDR3 nucleotide sequence: TGTGCCAGCAGGGACAAAAACCGGAATGAAAAACTGTTTTTT. This translates into CASRDKNRNEKLFF.

This sequence joins TRBV18 and TRBJ1-1; D is undetermined. The CDR3 runs 15 residues. Germline V lookup: CDR1 KGHSH, CDR2 LQKENI. The V end lost 3 bases, the J end lost 5 bases, and 16 bases lay between the germline ends. The CDR3 region is CASSPLISSGTEAFF. The CDR3 nucleotides read TGTGCCAGCTCACCGCTCATCTCGTCGGGAACTGAAGCTTTCTTT.

This clone was recorded a few times. The genes are TRBV3-1 (or the pseudogene TRBV3-2) and TRBJ2-1; D perhaps matches TRBD1 (5 bases). Germline V CDR1 and CDR2: LGHDT, YNNKEL (reference sequence). The V gene lost 5 bases and the J gene lost 10 bases, with 9 bases spanning the gap. CDR3 length: 11 residues. CDR3 region: CASSRGREQFF. The CDR3 region has the DNA TGTGCCAGCAGCAGGGGTAGAGAGCAGTTCTTC.

This clone was seen only once. V and J are TRBV18 and TRBJ2-7; D unclear. From germline, CDR1 is KGHSH and CDR2 LQKENI. This CDR3 contains 13 residues. Trimming took 2 bases from V and 1 from J, leaving 6 bases between them. This chain's CDR3 is CASSPGGSYEQYF. The CDR3 nucleotides read TGTGCCAGCTCACCAGGCGGTTCCTACGAGCAGTACTTC.

This clone appeared once. The V gene is TRBV5-1, the J gene TRBJ2-3, with D unresolved. Trimming left V 3 bases short and J 1 base short, with 9 bases between. Germline CDR1 SGHRS, CDR2 YFSETQ. The length of the CDR3 is 14 residues. This chain's CDR3 is CASSSGTGTDTQYF. CDR3 DNA sequence: TGCGCCAGCAGCTCAGGAACAGGCACAGATACGCAGTATTTT.

The CDR3 protein is CASSPTHRNYGYTF. CDR3 in DNA: TGTGCCAGCAGCCCCACTCACAGGAACTATGGCTACACCTTC. The rearrangement links TRBV7-9 to TRBJ1-2, with D tentatively TRBD1 (5 bases). V shed 5 bases and J shed 2 bases, with 12 bases lying between them. The CDR3 has 14 residues. Germline V CDR1 and CDR2: SEHNR, FQNEAQ (reference sequence).

This rearrangement joins TRBV15 to TRBJ2-5; weak D call: TRBD1 (5 bases). Trimming stripped 0 bases from V and 2 bases from J, with 16 bases between. Per the germline V gene, CDR1 is LNHNV and CDR2 is YYDKDF (reference sequence). The CDR3 runs to 17 residues. As DNA, the CDR3 is TGTGCCACCAGCAGAGATTTGTCCAGGGTAGCACAAGAGACCCAGTACTTC. Residues: CATSRDLSRVAQETQYF.

This clone was seen a handful of times. The V call is TRBV5-4, the J call TRBJ1-2; TRBD1 agrees at 7 bases. V lost 4 bases to trimming and J lost 8 bases; unmatched junction nucleotides: 5. The germline V gene has CDR1 SGHNT and CDR2 YYREEE (reference sequence). The CDR3 is 12 amino acids. CDR3 bases: TGTGCCAGCAGCAGGGGGCCTAGGGGCTACACCTTC. Protein: CASSRGPRGYTF.

The chain couples TRBV28 to TRBJ2-1; possible D gene TRBD1, 6 bases. Germline assignment: CDR1 MDHEN and CDR2 SYDVKM. Trimming shortened V by 7 bases and J by 4 bases, and 17 bases separated the two germline ends. The CDR3 length is 15 residues. The CDR3 loop is CASNNRGNSYNEQFF. The CDR3 coding sequence is TGTGCCAGCAATAATAGGGGGAATTCGTACAATGAGCAGTTCTTC.

The chain is built from TRBV24-1 and TRBJ2-2; weak D call: TRBD2 (5 bases). In germline, CDR1 is KGHDR, CDR2 SFDVKD. Trimming shortened V by 7 bases and J by 6 bases, and 11 bases separated the two germline ends. The CDR3 covers 13 residues. CDR3 amino acids: CATSALRAGELFF. The CDR3 DNA sequence: TGTGCCACCAGCGCTCTGCGGGCCGGGGAGCTGTTTTTT.

This clone came up a few times. The V call is TRBV30, the J call TRBJ1-5, with D perhaps TRBD1 (5 bases). In germline, CDR1 is GTSNPN, CDR2 SVGIG (reference sequence). V lost 4 bases, J lost 7 bases, and 11 bases lay in between. The CDR3 totals 12 residues. CDR3 bases: TGTGCCTGGACCCAGGGAGGCCAGCCCCAGCATTTT. Encoded protein: CAWTQGGQPQHF. Supplemented by reference TRBV30 and TRBJ1-5, the full variable domain reads SQTIHQWPATLVQPVGSPLSLECTVEGTSNPNLYWYRQAAGRGLQLLFYSVGIGQISSEVPQNLSASRPQDRQFILSSKKLLLSDSGFYLCAWTQGGQPQHFGDGTRLSIL.

The CDR3 coding sequence is TGCGCCAGCAGCCAAGATTTATCCCGCGGTGAGCAGTTCTTC. This gives the protein CASSQDLSRGEQFF. The V gene is TRBV4-1, the J gene TRBJ2-1; D is unresolved. The CDR3 is made up of 14 amino acids. Trimming took 0 bases from V and 9 from J, leaving 12 bases between them. From germline, CDR1 is MGHRA and CDR2 YSYEKL.

The rearrangement joins TRBV7-2 to TRBJ1-6; D gene unclear. Germline CDR1 SGHTA, CDR2 FQGNSA. V gave up 5 bases and J gave up 6 bases, with 14 bases separating them. The CDR3 is 15 residues long. This chain's CDR3 is CASSPETTLNSPLHF. The CDR3 DNA is TGTGCCAGCAGCCCGGAAACTACCCTTAATTCACCCCTCCACTTT.

The chain carries TRBV7-3 and TRBJ2-7; D may be TRBD1 (6 bases). This CDR3 contains 14 residues. Between the trimmed V and J ends, which lost 5 bases and 2 bases, there was a span of 13 bases. Germline V lookup: CDR1 SGHTA, CDR2 FQGTGA. The CDR3 DNA reads TGTGCCAGCAGCCTTGATCCAGGGGCCTACGAGCAGTACTTC. Encoded protein: CASSLDPGAYEQYF.

V gene TRBV19 combines with J gene TRBJ1-5; 9 bases agree with TRBD1. Germline lookup yields CDR1 LNHDA and CDR2 SQIVND (reference sequence). The CDR3 has 15 residues. After removal of 9 bases from V and 7 bases from J, the junction contained 13 bases not matched to a gene. CDR3 in DNA: TGTGCCAGCAAAACAGGGGGCGTGGAGGGGCAGCCCCAGCATTTT. Its translation: CASKTGGVEGQPQHF.

This chain joins TRBV28 and TRBJ2-3, with D perhaps TRBD2 (6 bases). The V end was cut by 2 bases, the J end by 2 bases, with 14 bases between. The CDR3 consists of 16 residues. The germline V gene has CDR1 MDHEN and CDR2 SYDVKM. In DNA, the CDR3 is TGTGCCAGCAGTTTAACATCTTCGGGGGACACAGATACGCAGTATTTT. Translation gives CASSLTSSGDTDTQYF.

The rearrangement uses TRBV13 and TRBJ1-1; 7 bases fit TRBD1. Germline values: CDR1 PRHDT, CDR2 FYEKMQ (reference sequence). This CDR3 is 15 amino acids long. V lost 2 bases and J lost 6; bases outside the gene matches: 9. The chain's CDR3 is CASSLIRTGWAEAFF. Written as DNA, the CDR3 is TGTGCCAGCAGCTTAATAAGGACAGGATGGGCTGAAGCTTTCTTT.

The V gene is TRBV28, the J gene TRBJ1-5; 9 positions match TRBD1. The trim removed 6 bases at V and 6 bases at J, leaving 12 bases unmatched. This CDR3 region has 16 residues. Germline assignment: CDR1 MDHEN and CDR2 SYDVKM. The CDR3 DNA reads as TGTGCCAGCAGCCGTTATAGGGGACAGGGTGGTCAGCCCCAGCATTTT. This encodes CASSRYRGQGGQPQHF.

This sequence joins TRBV28 and TRBJ2-3; D remains ambiguous. CDR1 MDHEN and CDR2 SYDVKM come from the germline V gene. V was shortened by 5 bases and J by 1 base, with 7 bases between the two germline ends. The length of the CDR3 is 13 residues. The CDR3 nucleotides read TGTGCCAGCAGTCAACGGGGCACAGATACGCAGTATTTT. Translating it yields CASSQRGTDTQYF.

The chain links TRBV19 to TRBJ1-3; D unresolved. The length of the CDR3 is 13 residues. V was pared by 4 bases and J by 9 bases, with 13 bases between. The V gene's germline CDR1 is LNHDA and CDR2 SQIVND (reference sequence). As DNA, the CDR3 is TGTGCCAGTAGTACGTCGAGAGGAGGCACCATATATTTT. Translation gives CASSTSRGGTIYF.

The gene calls are TRBV12-3 or TRBV12-4 and TRBJ2-5, with D possibly being TRBD2 (5 bases). The CDR3 sequence is 12 residues long. V lost 6 bases to trimming and J lost 6 bases, with 11 bases between them. The CDR3 protein is CASSRGLKTQYF. The CDR3, as DNA: TGTGCCAGCAGCCGCGGGCTAAAGACCCAGTACTTC.

J is TRBJ1-4 and V is TRBV5-1; possible D gene TRBD1, 5 bases. V lost 2 bases and J lost 8, with 13 bases in between. Germline V gene sequence: CDR1 SGHRS, CDR2 YFSETQ. The CDR3 is 14 residues long. CDR3 loop: CASSFQGIGEKLFF. CDR3 DNA sequence: TGCGCCAGCAGCTTTCAGGGTATAGGAGAAAAACTGTTTTTT.

V usage is TRBV5-4 and J usage is TRBJ2-3, with 10 bases identical to TRBD2. Germline CDR1 reads SGHNT; CDR2 reads YYREEE (reference sequence). V lost 0 bases to trimming and J lost 4 bases; unmatched junction nucleotides: 8. The CDR3 runs to 17 residues. For the CDR3, the DNA is TGTGCCAGCAGCTTGGGGACTAGCGGATGGGAAGCAGATACGCAGTATTTT. This sequence encodes CASSLGTSGWEADTQYF.

The genes are TRBV4-2 and TRBJ2-3; maybe TRBD2 (5 bases). Trimming stripped 4 bases from V and 2 bases from J, with 13 bases between. CDR1 is LGHNA and CDR2 is YNFKEQ in the germline V gene. The CDR3 sequence is 15 residues long. Here the CDR3 DNA reads TGTGCCAGCAGCCCGTTTACAGCGGACACAGATACGCAGTATTTT. This encodes CASSPFTADTDTQYF.